Listed here are 15 T cell receptor beta chains from one sample, sequenced in a study of shared clonotypes between healthy human individuals (dated by TCRdb to the early 2020s). The library was built by means of the immunoSEQ multiplex PCR assay. TCRdb obtained this table from immuneACCESS and retained in-frame rearrangements with V and J assigned. These tables miss some clones; where compared with another copy, unresolved V genes account for less than half of the shortfall, and the remainder is unexplained. The sample table holds about 480,000 clones, of which about four fifths were seen once. The ten largest clonotypes hold 13% of the sample. Sequencing input: PBMCs. These receptors were obtained from a woman in her thirties or forties in good health. Some clones in this sample may be carry-over from other donors' samples.

The chain carries TRBV5-1 and TRBJ2-5; the match to TRBD2 covers 11 bases. V gave up 2 bases and J gave up 5 bases; unmatched junction bases: 5. CDR3 length equals 15 residues. Germline CDR1 SGHRS, CDR2 YFSETQ. This CDR3 reads CASSLLAGVWETQYF. CDR3 in DNA: TGCGCCAGCAGCTTACTAGCGGGAGTCTGGGAGACCCAGTACTTC. Variable domain in full (rest from reference TRBV5-1 and TRBJ2-5): KAGVTQTPRYLIKTRGQQVTLSCSPISGHRSVSWYQQTPGQGLQFLFEYFSETQRNKGNFPGRFSGRQFSNSRSEMNVSTLELGDSALYLCASSLLAGVWETQYFGPGTRLLVL.

V and J are TRBV7-2 and TRBJ1-1; D gene ambiguous. The germline V gene encodes CDR1 SGHTA and CDR2 FQGNSA. V was pared by 1 base and J by 1 base, with 7 bases between. The CDR3 extends over 14 amino acids. This CDR3 reads CASSLGVQNTEAFF. In DNA form, the CDR3 reads TGTGCCAGCAGCTTAGGGGTCCAGAACACTGAAGCTTTCTTT. The full variable domain, its missing parts supplied by reference TRBV7-2 and TRBJ1-1, is GAGVSQSPSNKVTEKGKDVELRCDPISGHTALYWYRQSLGQGLEFLIYFQGNSAPDKSGLPSDRFSAERTGGSVSTLTIQRTQQEDSAVYLCASSLGVQNTEAFFGQGTRLTVV.

The sample holds a few counts of this clone. The chain combines TRBV6-6 with TRBJ2-5; tentatively, D is TRBD2 (6 bases). This CDR3 has 13 amino acids. V gave up 4 bases and J gave up 4 bases, with 10 bases separating them. The germline V gene encodes CDR1 MNHNY and CDR2 SVGAGI (reference sequence). The CDR3 reads CASSSQGGETQYF. CDR3 DNA sequence: TGTGCCAGCAGTTCCCAGGGAGGAGAGACCCAGTACTTC.

This chain joins TRBV7-8 and TRBJ2-1, with D possibly being TRBD2 (6 bases). CDR1 and CDR2 (germline): SGHVS, FQNEAQ. The CDR3 length is 17 residues. Deletions cut 5 bases from V and 3 bases from J, with 20 bases between. CDR3 nucleotides: TGTGCCAGCAGCCTATCCGGGATCTGGGGGGACTACAATGAGCAGTTCTTC. Translating gives CASSLSGIWGDYNEQFF. The full variable domain, with the rest looked up from reference TRBV7-8 and TRBJ2-1, is GAGVSQSPRYKVAKRGQDVALRCDPISGHVSLFWYQQALGQGPEFLTYFQNEAQLDKSGLPSDRFFAERPEGSVSTLKIQRTQQEDSAVYLCASSLSGIWGDYNEQFFGPGTRLTVL.

The genes are TRBV7-8 and TRBJ2-5, with 12 bases that match TRBD1. The CDR3 totals 15 residues. Germline CDR1 reads SGHVS; CDR2 reads FQNEAQ. Losses at the gene ends were 2 bases for V and 7 bases for J; bases not matched to a gene: 5. The CDR3: CASSLWDRGHVTQYF. The CDR3 bases are TGTGCCAGCAGCTTATGGGACAGGGGGCATGTGACCCAGTACTTC.

This clone was counted only a few times. The chain uses TRBV7-9 and TRBJ1-1, with 7 bases that match TRBD1. The J segment lost 6 bases and the V segment lost 6 bases, leaving 4 bases of the junction unmatched. The germline V gene has CDR1 SEHNR and CDR2 FQNEAQ (reference sequence). The CDR3 is 12 amino acids. The CDR3 here is CASRGTEAEAFF. CDR3 nucleotides: TGTGCCAGCAGGGGGACAGAGGCTGAAGCTTTCTTT.

The CDR3 sequence: CASSEIRAGGTEAFF. The CDR3 DNA reads as TGTGCCAGCAGTGAAATTAGGGCAGGGGGGACTGAAGCTTTCTTT. The chain carries TRBV2 and TRBJ1-1; 7 bases line up with TRBD1. Germline V lookup: CDR1 SNHLY, CDR2 FYNNEI. V gave up 2 bases and J gave up 5 bases; unmatched junction bases: 8. This CDR3 has 15 residues.

This chain uses TRBV11-2 with TRBJ2-7; 10 bases align to TRBD2. The germline V gene encodes CDR1 SGHAT and CDR2 FQNNGV. J lost 4 bases, V lost 1 base, and 4 bases had no gene match. This CDR3 has 15 amino acids. The CDR3 DNA reads as TGTGCCAGCAGCTTAGGAGCGGGGGGGCCTTACGAGCAGTACTTC. It is translated as CASSLGAGGPYEQYF. The full variable domain, in which reference TRBV11-2 and TRBJ2-7 provide the parts outside the CDR3, is EAGVAQSPRYKIIEKRQSVAFWCNPISGHATLYWYQQILGQGPKLLIQFQNNGVVDDSQLPKDRFSAERLKGVDSTLKIQPAKLEDSAVYLCASSLGAGGPYEQYFGPGTRLTVT.

Here the CDR3 reads CASRTNLRASTDTQYF. The CDR3, as DNA: TGTGCCAGCAGGACGAACCTGAGGGCTAGCACAGATACGCAGTATTTT. J is TRBJ2-3 and V is TRBV6-6; D might be TRBD2 (5 bases). The V end lost 6 bases, the J end lost 0 bases, and 16 bases lay between the germline ends. The CDR3 spans 16 residues. Germline values: CDR1 MNHNY, CDR2 SVGAGI (reference sequence).

This clone was found once. The rearrangement uses TRBV7-8 and TRBJ1-5; unclear D gene. Per the germline V gene, CDR1 is SGHVS and CDR2 is FQNEAQ. V dropped 4 bases and J dropped 0 bases, with 13 bases sitting between them. The CDR3 has 16 amino acids. In nucleotides, the CDR3 is TGTGCCAGCAGCTCGACTCGTCCGTATAGCAATCAGCCCCAGCATTTT. This codes for CASSSTRPYSNQPQHF.

The chain has TRBV29-1 and TRBJ2-1; 8 bases are a match to TRBD2. This CDR3 region has 15 residues. Germline CDR1 is SQVTM and CDR2 is ANQGSEA. Trimming took 6 bases from V and 0 from J; bases not matched to a gene: 7. The CDR3 DNA sequence: TGCAGCGTAGACTCTAGCGGGTCCTCCTACAATGAGCAGTTCTTC. This encodes CSVDSSGSSYNEQFF.

The chain carries TRBV7-2 and TRBJ2-1; maybe TRBD1 (5 bases). Per germline, CDR1 SGHTA and CDR2 FQGNSA. V dropped 2 bases and J dropped 4 bases, with 6 bases sitting between them. The CDR3 covers 13 residues. The CDR3 loop reads CASSLQGYNEQFF. DNA for the CDR3: TGTGCCAGCAGCTTACAGGGTTACAATGAGCAGTTCTTC.

The DNA of the CDR3 is TGTGCCAGCAGACCAGGGATAGCGAACACCGGGGAGCTGTTTTTT. This codes for CASRPGIANTGELFF. The V gene is TRBV7-2, the J gene TRBJ2-2, with TRBD1 as a possible D gene (5 bases). This CDR3 is built from 15 residues. CDR1 is SGHTA, CDR2 FQGNSA, per germline. The V end lost 6 bases, the J end lost 0 bases, and 11 bases lay between the germline ends.

In this sample, this clone turned up once. The gene calls are TRBV11-2 and TRBJ2-3; 8 bases are a match to TRBD2. CDR1 and CDR2 from the germline V gene are SGHAT and FQNNGV. The CDR3 runs 17 residues. The V gene end was trimmed by 1 base and the J gene end by 3 bases; junction bases not matched to a gene: 9. CDR3 region: CASSLVGSGSVTDTQYF. The CDR3 bases are TGTGCCAGCAGCTTAGTTGGGAGCGGGAGTGTGACAGATACGCAGTATTTT.

The table lists this clone with a count of one. This chain uses TRBV15 with TRBJ1-2; 11 bases agree with TRBD1. CDR1 LNHNV and CDR2 YYDKDF come from the germline V gene (reference sequence). The CDR3 spans 14 residues. V lost 3 bases to trimming and J lost 7 bases; unmatched junction nucleotides: 4. The CDR3 bases are TGTGCCACCAGCAGGGGACAGGGGGATGGTGGCTACACCTTC. This encodes CATSRGQGDGGYTF.